The 20 T cell receptor beta chains presented below share a single source sample, sequenced in a study of T cells in Graves' hyperthyroidism and ophthalmopathy. It was RNA transcripts that yielded the amplified TCR beta CDR3 regions. TCR CDR3 underwent first-round RT-PCR with the HTBI primer set. TCRdb recomputed calls from the multiplex PCR reads with MiXCR, one row per CDR3 protein. The sample shows more than 300,000 distinct CDR3 sequences, about 18% of them seen only once. Sequencing was done on a sample of blood. The source is a man aged 18 to 29 with Graves' ophthalmopathy.

Ten or more counts support this clonotype. The V and J genes are TRBV7-9 and TRBJ1-1; no definite D call. From germline, CDR1 is SEHNR and CDR2 FQNEAQ (reference sequence). V was pared by 1 base and J by 6 bases, with 9 bases between. This CDR3 has 13 residues. DNA of the CDR3: TGTGCCAGCAGCTTAGAGGCGGAGCCTGAAGCTTTCTTT. Its protein is CASSLEAEPEAFF.

This clonotype was observed a handful of times. This chain links TRBV29-1 with TRBJ2-7; no definite D call. The germline V gene encodes CDR1 SQVTM and CDR2 ANQGSEA. Trimming removed 4 bases from V and 0 bases from J, with 7 bases in between. The CDR3 contains 12 residues. CDR3 DNA sequence: TGCAGCGTTGGCGGCAGCTCCTACGAGCAGTACTTC. Translating gives CSVGGSSYEQYF.

The chain employs TRBV5-1 and TRBJ2-3, with 8 positions matching TRBD2. V shed 6 bases and J 2 bases; nucleotides not matched to a gene: 11. The CDR3 loop spans 16 amino acids. Germline loops: CDR1 SGHRS, CDR2 YFSETQ. CDR3 loop: CASTASGGPNTDTQYF. The DNA for the CDR3 is TGCGCCAGCACCGCCTCGGGGGGGCCGAACACAGATACGCAGTATTTT.

This clonotype was seen a few times. This sequence joins TRBV13 and TRBJ2-1, with D perhaps given as TRBD1 or TRBD2 (7 bases each). CDR1 and CDR2 from the germline V gene are PRHDT and FYEKMQ (reference sequence). V gave up 2 bases and J gave up 3 bases, with 14 bases separating them. The CDR3 consists of 16 residues. The CDR3, as DNA: TGTGCCAGCAGCTTAAGGGAGGGGGCCAACTACAATGAGCAGTTCTTC. Amino acid sequence: CASSLREGANYNEQFF.

This clonotype was picked up a small number of times. J is TRBJ1-2 and V is TRBV29-1, with a possible D match to TRBD1 (5 bases). Deletions cut 0 bases from V and 5 bases from J, with 10 bases between. This CDR3 has 13 residues. Per germline, CDR1 SQVTM and CDR2 ANQGSEA. This chain's CDR3 is CSVEDQAGYGYTF. Written as DNA, the CDR3 is TGCAGCGTTGAAGATCAGGCAGGGTATGGCTACACCTTC. The variable domain in full, completed from reference TRBV29-1 and TRBJ1-2, reads SAVISQKPSRDICQRGTSLTIQCQVDSQVTMMFWYRQQPGQSLTLIATANQGSEATYESGFVIDKFPISRPNLTFSTLTVSNMSPEDSSIYLCSVEDQAGYGYTFGSGTRLTVV.

This clonotype was seen ten or more times. V and J are TRBV7-3 and TRBJ2-7, with 9 bases matching TRBD1. V was clipped by 5 bases and J by 5 bases; unmatched bases: 10. In germline, CDR1 is SGHTA, CDR2 FQGTGA. The CDR3 extends over 15 amino acids. The CDR3 sequence: CASSAPGQGVNEQYF. CDR3 nucleotide sequence: TGTGCCAGCAGCGCCCCGGGACAGGGTGTCAACGAGCAGTACTTC.

This clonotype has a count of ten or more. The chain carries TRBV19 and TRBJ1-1; unclear D gene. The germline V gene encodes CDR1 LNHDA and CDR2 SQIVND (reference sequence). This CDR3 comprises 15 residues. Deletions cut 3 bases from V and 7 bases from J, with 18 bases between. CDR3 in amino acids: CASSILDGGSVEAFF. CDR3 in DNA: TGTGCCAGTAGTATTCTTGACGGAGGGTCGGTTGAAGCTTTCTTT.

This clonotype was detected ten times or more. The chain couples TRBV7-9 to TRBJ1-2, with D hard to call. The germline V and J ends were trimmed by 1 base and 4 bases, with 7 bases remaining between them. This CDR3 is 13 amino acids long. Germline V gives CDR1 SEHNR, CDR2 FQNEAQ (reference sequence). CDR3 DNA: TGTGCCAGCAGCTTAGTGGCACCCTATGGCTACACCTTC. This gives the protein CASSLVAPYGYTF.

This clonotype has a count of ten or more. The V call is TRBV5-1, the J call TRBJ1-2; 7 positions match TRBD1. The CDR3 has 13 amino acids. Germline CDR1 is SGHRS and CDR2 is YFSETQ. Trimming at V came to 3 bases and at J to 4 bases, leaving 3 bases not matched to a gene. The CDR3 is CASSSDRVYGYTF. CDR3 nucleotides: TGCGCCAGCAGCTCCGACAGGGTCTATGGCTACACCTTC.

This clonotype was detected a few times. The chain employs TRBV3-1 and TRBJ2-1; 9 nucleotides align to TRBD2. Losses at the gene ends were 3 bases for V and 7 bases for J; bases not matched to a gene: 7. This CDR3 region has 15 residues. CDR1 LGHDT and CDR2 YNNKEL come from the germline V gene (reference sequence). The CDR3 DNA follows: TGTGCCAGCAGCCAGCCGGGACTAGCCATAAATGAGCAGTTCTTC. Translating it yields CASSQPGLAINEQFF.

V is TRBV5-1 and J is TRBJ1-2; no firm D call. From germline, CDR1 is SGHRS and CDR2 YFSETQ. The V end lost 4 bases, the J end lost 7 bases, and 14 bases lay between the germline ends. The CDR3 consists of 13 residues. The CDR3: CASSLGGSCGYTF. CDR3 sequence (DNA): TGCGCCAGCAGCCTGGGAGGGTCCTGTGGCTACACCTTC. Supplemented by reference TRBV5-1 and TRBJ1-2, the full variable domain reads KAGVTQTPRYLIKTRGQQVTLSCSPISGHRSVSWYQQTPGQGLQFLFEYFSETQRNKGNFPGRFSGRQFSNSRSEMNVSTLELGDSALYLCASSLGGSCGYTFGSGTRLTVV.

The chain links TRBV19 to TRBJ2-7; 7 bases are shared with TRBD1. V lost 7 bases to trimming and J lost 4 bases; unmatched junction nucleotides: 10. The CDR3 totals 14 residues. Germline assignment: CDR1 LNHDA and CDR2 SQIVND (reference sequence). The CDR3 sequence is CASNVRGGEYEQYF. CDR3 in DNA: TGTGCCAGTAATGTACGAGGGGGCGAGTACGAGCAGTACTTC. Full variable domain (outside the CDR3, taken from reference TRBV19 and TRBJ2-7): DGGITQSPKYLFRKEGQNVTLSCEQNLNHDAMYWYRQDPGQGLRLIYYSQIVNDFQKGDIAEGYSVSREKKESFPLTVTSAQKNPTAFYLCASNVRGGEYEQYFGPGTRLTVT.

This clonotype appeared once. Germline is not matched at one junction end, which may reflect a read error. The rearrangement links TRBV27 to TRBJ1-5, with 8 positions matching TRBD1. CDR1 is MNHEY and CDR2 is SMNVEV in the germline V gene (reference sequence). The CDR3 consists of 15 residues. The CDR3 loop reads CASSLSGQGGQPQHF. CDR3 bases: TGTGCCAGCAGTTTATCAGGACAGGGAGGTCAGCCCCAACATTTT.

This clonotype came up many times. The gene calls are TRBV27 and TRBJ1-2; no clear D gene. Germline V gene sequence: CDR1 MNHEY, CDR2 SMNVEV (reference sequence). This CDR3 has 14 amino acids. Trimming left V 3 bases short and J 2 bases short, with 10 bases between. CDR3 sequence (DNA): TGTGCCAGCAGTTTTCGTTCGGCAAACTATGGCTACACCTTC. It is translated as CASSFRSANYGYTF.

This clonotype showed up just once. This may be a read error, as it is one base from a much larger clone. The chain links TRBV20-1 to TRBJ2-7, with D perhaps being TRBD1 or TRBD2 (6 bases each). Looked up from germline, CDR1 is DFQATT and CDR2 is SNEGSKA (reference sequence). The V end was cut by 5 bases, the J end by 5 bases, with 16 bases between. This CDR3 is 13 amino acids long. CDR3 residues: CSAYGLGGHEQYF. The DNA of the CDR3 is TGCAGTGCTTACGGGCTGGGGGGCCACGAGCAGTACTTC.

J is TRBJ1-2 and V is TRBV5-4, with D unclear. The germline V gene encodes CDR1 SGHNT and CDR2 YYREEE (reference sequence). V gave up 2 bases and J gave up 8 bases, with 7 bases separating them. The CDR3 spans 11 residues. CDR3 region: CASSFYGGYTF. The CDR3, as DNA: TGTGCCAGCAGCTTTTACGGGGGCTACACCTTC. Based on the CDR3 plus reference TRBV5-4 and TRBJ1-2, the full variable domain is ETGVTQSPTHLIKTRGQQVTLRCSSQSGHNTVSWYQQALGQGPQFIFQYYREEENGRGNFPPRFSGLQFPNYSSELNVNALELDDSALYLCASSFYGGYTFGSGTRLTVV.

The chain has TRBV11-2 and TRBJ1-1, with 11 bases matching TRBD1. The germline V gene has CDR1 SGHAT and CDR2 FQNNGV. This CDR3 contains 14 residues. The V gene end was trimmed by 5 bases and the J gene end by 7 bases; junction bases not matched to a gene: 6. CDR3 protein: CASSQPDRGLEAFF. Written as DNA, the CDR3 is TGTGCCAGCAGCCAACCGGACAGGGGGCTTGAAGCTTTCTTT.

The chain recombines TRBV4-1 with TRBJ2-7, with D uncertain. V lost 4 bases to trimming and J lost 7 bases, with 20 bases between them. The germline V gene encodes CDR1 MGHRA and CDR2 YSYEKL. CDR3 length equals 15 residues. The CDR3 DNA reads as TGCGCCAGCAGCCCGATCGACCTAATAGTACGGGAGCAGTACTTC. As protein: CASSPIDLIVREQYF.

The gene calls are TRBV20-1 and TRBJ1-5; TRBD1 agrees at 10 bases. The CDR3 consists of 14 residues. V shed 6 bases and J 4 bases; nucleotides not matched to a gene: 6. CDR1 and CDR2 from the germline V gene are DFQATT and SNEGSKA (reference sequence). As DNA, the CDR3 is TGCAGTGCCCCAGGACAGGGGGAAAATCAGCCCCAGCATTTT. It yields the protein CSAPGQGENQPQHF.

In this sample, this clonotype turned up a few times. The chain joins TRBV10-3 to TRBJ2-5; 7 bases agree with TRBD1. V was pared by 6 bases and J by 5 bases, with 12 bases of the junction left unmatched. Per germline, CDR1 ENHRY and CDR2 SYGVKD. This CDR3 has 15 residues. The CDR3 bases are TGTGCCATCAGCAACGTGACAGGGCGAGGGGAGACCCAGTACTTC. It specifies CAISNVTGRGETQYF.